A selection of T cell receptor beta chains follows, all from one sample in a study of cytomegalovirus exposure and HLA in healthy donors. Measured with immunoSEQ multiplex PCR; TCRdb has only the in-frame clones, and not every one. The sample contains 100,000 or so clones, 75% to 80% of which appear only once. The specimen was PBMCs. The receptors derive from a woman in her 40s in good health and CMV-seropositive. The CDR3 runs from the conserved cysteine through the conserved F or W. D genes are given only for firm matches.

V: TRBV2; D: .; J: TRBJ2-3; CDR3: CASSVQANPTDTQYF
V: TRBV7-3; D: TRBD2; J: TRBJ2-5; CDR3: CASSPGLAGEFEETQYF
V: TRBV28; D: TRBD1; J: TRBJ2-2; CDR3: CASSLEGQGADTGELFF
V: TRBV19; D: .; J: TRBJ1-2; CDR3: CASSPSAGVDLLGYTF
V: TRBV29-1; D: .; J: TRBJ2-2; CDR3: CSGSNPGFSGELFF
V: TRBV29-1; D: TRBD1; J: TRBJ1-1; CDR3: CSVMTGLNTEAFF
V: TRBV5-1; D: TRBD2; J: TRBJ2-5; CDR3: CASSFGVAGQETQYF
V: TRBV11-3; D: .; J: TRBJ2-2; CDR3: CASRRKSTGELFF
V: TRBV19; D: .; J: TRBJ2-7; CDR3: CASSITGLYEQYF
V: TRBV27; D: .; J: .; CDR3: CASSENQRAPYEQYF
V: TRBV12-5; D: TRBD1; J: TRBJ2-7; CDR3: CASGFVDRTEQYF
V: TRBV5-1; D: .; J: TRBJ1-1; CDR3: CASSFSDMNTEAFF
V: TRBV25-1; D: .; J: TRBJ2-2; CDR3: CASSVVTGNTGELFF
V: TRBV18; D: TRBD1; J: TRBJ2-7; CDR3: CASSPRDRSYEQYF
V: TRBV7-2; D: TRBD1; J: TRBJ2-3; CDR3: CASSSGRGLEDTQYF
V: TRBV19; D: TRBD1; J: TRBJ1-1; CDR3: CASSMGTGGTEAFF
V: TRBV11-3; D: .; J: TRBJ1-2; CDR3: CASSPRGGRTNYGYTF
V: TRBV30; D: TRBD2; J: TRBJ2-7; CDR3: CAWGPSGTNYEQYF
V: TRBV11-3; D: .; J: TRBJ2-1; CDR3: CASSSGQSTEQFF
V: TRBV18; D: .; J: TRBJ1-5; CDR3: CASSPPTGDQPQHF
V: TRBV7-9; D: .; J: TRBJ2-7; CDR3: CASSLEDYRPSYEQYF
V: TRBV15; D: .; J: TRBJ1-1; CDR3: CATSLIGQLNTEAFF
V: TRBV11-3; D: TRBD2; J: TRBJ2-7; CDR3: CASSLLTSGYYEQYF
V: TRBV7-8; D: TRBD1; J: TRBJ1-2; CDR3: CAVGTGGAGYGYTF
V: TRBV6-6; D: .; J: TRBJ2-3; CDR3: CASSDKTDTQYF
V: TRBV5-4; D: TRBD1; J: TRBJ2-2; CDR3: CASSRGQGAATGELFF
V: TRBV28; D: TRBD1; J: TRBJ1-5; CDR3: CASRIGQGRNQPQHF
V: TRBV27; D: .; J: TRBJ2-1; CDR3: CASSERWNEQFF
V: TRBV7-2; D: TRBD1; J: TRBJ2-3; CDR3: CASSRDRGWGTQYF
V: TRBV5-5; D: TRBD2; J: TRBJ2-7; CDR3: CASSLDGGSSYEQYF
V: TRBV6-1; D: .; J: TRBJ1-5; CDR3: CASSETSFASRNSNQPQHF
V: TRBV29-1; D: TRBD2; J: TRBJ2-1; CDR3: CSVTRGGVEQFF
V: TRBV12-5; D: TRBD2; J: TRBJ2-1; CDR3: CASGLSGEGNNEQFF
V: TRBV5-1; D: TRBD2; J: TRBJ2-3; CDR3: CASSSGLAGVGDTQYF
V: TRBV9; D: TRBD1; J: TRBJ1-2; CDR3: CASSANSWTGEDGYTF
V: TRBV5-1; D: TRBD1; J: TRBJ1-2; CDR3: CASSPDRVTGYTF
V: TRBV5-4; D: TRBD2; J: TRBJ2-2; CDR3: CASSLAGGPNTGELFF
V: TRBV18; D: .; J: TRBJ2-1; CDR3: CASSPRGGGPDNEQFF
V: TRBV7-8; D: TRBD1; J: TRBJ1-6; CDR3: CASSLVWTGGNNSPLHF
V: TRBV4-1; D: TRBD1; J: TRBJ1-4; CDR3: CASSQGADRMGEKLFF
V: TRBV6-6; D: TRBD2; J: TRBJ2-1; CDR3: CASKTGTSGSKNEQFF
V: TRBV7-2; D: TRBD2; J: TRBJ2-1; CDR3: CASSLAGGFFF
V: TRBV4-3; D: TRBD2; J: TRBJ2-2; CDR3: CASSQDRGKILAGGGTGELFF
V: TRBV27; D: TRBD2; J: TRBJ2-7; CDR3: CASSTQAGSAYEQYF
V: TRBV29-1; D: TRBD1; J: TRBJ2-5; CDR3: CSVFTGGETQYF
V: TRBV11-1; D: TRBD1; J: TRBJ2-1; CDR3: CASSPPGQRYNEQFF
V: TRBV7-3; D: .; J: TRBJ2-3; CDR3: CASSLIPGSDTQYF
V: TRBV6-5; D: .; J: TRBJ2-3; CDR3: CASTAGVGTQYF
V: TRBV5-1; D: .; J: TRBJ2-3; CDR3: CASSSSFSGKDTQYF
V: TRBV18; D: .; J: TRBJ1-2; CDR3: CASSPQAPSNYGYTF
V: TRBV7-3; D: TRBD1; J: TRBJ2-3; CDR3: CASSTEDRISTDTQYF
V: TRBV28; D: TRBD1; J: TRBJ1-4; CDR3: CATGGQNNEKLFF
V: TRBV4-1; D: .; J: TRBJ2-2; CDR3: CASSRAGGTTGELFF
V: TRBV2; D: TRBD1; J: TRBJ2-1; CDR3: CASGGQEDNEQFF
V: TRBV11-3; D: TRBD2; J: TRBJ2-5; CDR3: CASSRLAGVGETQYF
V: TRBV4-1; D: TRBD2; J: TRBJ2-5; CDR3: CASSRLAGGGEETQYF
V: TRBV4-3; D: .; J: TRBJ2-7; CDR3: CASSQDLAAYEQYF
V: TRBV5-5; D: TRBD1; J: TRBJ1-2; CDR3: CASSLEAGGHGYTF
V: TRBV10-3; D: TRBD2; J: TRBJ2-7; CDR3: CASLSGSSYEQYF
V: TRBV25-1; D: .; J: TRBJ2-3; CDR3: CASTSLDTQYF